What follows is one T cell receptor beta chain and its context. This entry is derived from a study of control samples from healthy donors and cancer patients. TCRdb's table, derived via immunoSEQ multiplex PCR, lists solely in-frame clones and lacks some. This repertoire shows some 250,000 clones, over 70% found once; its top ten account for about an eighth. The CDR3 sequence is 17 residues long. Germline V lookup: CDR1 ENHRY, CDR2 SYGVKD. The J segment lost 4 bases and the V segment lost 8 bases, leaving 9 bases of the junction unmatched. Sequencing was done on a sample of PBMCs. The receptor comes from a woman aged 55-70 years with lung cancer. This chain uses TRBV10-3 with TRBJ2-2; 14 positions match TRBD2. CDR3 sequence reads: CAIAGTSGSGGTGELFF. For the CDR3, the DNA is TGTGCCATCGCCGGGACTAGCGGGAGCGGGGGCACCGGGGAGCTGTTTTTT.